A selection of T cell receptor beta chains follows, all from one sample in a study of blood T cell repertoires in COVID-19. Clones were read by immunoSEQ multiplex PCR, and TCRdb kept only the in-frame ones, dropping some. The data contain a few hundred thousand clones, 75% to 90% of them singletons. The specimen sequenced was peripheral blood. The origin of the receptors is a man in his 60s who had recovered from COVID-19. Both conserved end residues are part of each CDR3. The order of the fields is V gene, clone size, J gene, CDR3 protein. Clone size is stated in some rows and not others, as once, few, many or a class when expanded.

TRBV2	NA	TRBJ2-3	CASSESYTDTQYF
TRBV30	NA	TRBJ2-2	CAWSQGRKTGELFF
TRBV12-3/TRBV12-4	NA	TRBJ2-2	CASSFRGELFF
TRBV5-5	NA	TRBJ2-5	CASSPLAGAGETQYF
TRBV6-1	once	TRBJ2-6	CASSDSLGAGANVLTF
TRBV7-9	NA	TRBJ2-3	CASSLGQGAKDTQYF
TRBV19	NA	TRBJ1-1	CASTWDRGGTEAFF
TRBV6-1	NA	TRBJ2-7	CASREGQPRSYEQYF
TRBV29-1	once	TRBJ2-1	CSVGGGVASNEQFF
TRBV29-1	NA	TRBJ2-5	CSVGGRGKETQYF
TRBV9	NA	TRBJ2-7	CASSAETGRSYEQYF
TRBV28	NA	TRBJ1-1	CASSLSAASRAEAFF
TRBV3-1/TRBV3-2	NA	TRBJ1-3	CASSQDLPGIAGNTIYF
TRBV10-3	NA	TRBJ1-5	CAIAGTGGNQPQHF
TRBV5-4	NA	TRBJ2-3	CASSTGGISADTQYF
TRBV9	NA	TRBJ2-7	CASSVDAGNYEQYF
TRBV2	NA	TRBJ2-7	CASSAGQLSYEQYF
TRBV10-2	NA	TRBJ2-1	CASSMDPSTAGGSYNEQFF
TRBV6-1	NA	TRBJ2-3	CASSEMVGPGGDTQYF
TRBV4-2	NA	TRBJ2-1	CASSQDRGRVQFF
TRBV6-6	NA	TRBJ2-3	CASREGYTDTQYF
TRBV12-1	NA	TRBJ1-6	CASSCEGGRNSPLHF
TRBV3-1/TRBV3-2	NA	TRBJ2-1	CASSETSGEHSNEQFF
TRBV9	NA	TRBJ2-5	CASSVAPTGLETQYF
TRBV19	NA	TRBJ1-5	CASSMPRGNQPQHF
TRBV4-1	NA	TRBJ1-2	CASTGTGANYGYTF
TRBV27	NA	TRBJ1-2	CASSFTGVGGYTF
TRBV5-1	NA	TRBJ2-1	CASSRGTGYFEQFF
TRBV11-3	NA	TRBJ2-3	CASSFAGGGDTQYF
TRBV27	NA	TRBJ2-1	CASSLSSSGAYNEQFF
TRBV6-4	NA	TRBJ2-7	CASSDTGMHEQYF
TRBV9	once	TRBJ2-2	CASSVVGTNLHTGELFF